This T cell receptor (beta chain) appears in the sequencing data of a study of blood T cells in healthy people across ages. The use of a sample-barcoded 5' primer and a J-beta primer mix characterized a second PCR of 7 to 11 cycles. TCRdb re-derived calls from the 5' RACE reads in MiXCR, one entry per CDR3 protein. Of under 1,000,000 distinct CDR3 sequences in the sample, less than 60% were seen once. This CDR3 spans 14 amino acids. Per germline, CDR1 SGHTA and CDR2 FQGNSA. This receptor was identified in a man at least 80 years old in good health. J is TRBJ2-5 and V is TRBV7-2, with D possibly being TRBD1 (5 bases). The assigned J gene may be wrong: the sequence end matches TRBJ2-7 better. Sequencing input: blood. This CDR3 is CASSLDRQTYEQYF. The CDR3 bases are TGTGCCAGCAGCTTAGATCGACAGACCTACGAGCAGTACTTC.